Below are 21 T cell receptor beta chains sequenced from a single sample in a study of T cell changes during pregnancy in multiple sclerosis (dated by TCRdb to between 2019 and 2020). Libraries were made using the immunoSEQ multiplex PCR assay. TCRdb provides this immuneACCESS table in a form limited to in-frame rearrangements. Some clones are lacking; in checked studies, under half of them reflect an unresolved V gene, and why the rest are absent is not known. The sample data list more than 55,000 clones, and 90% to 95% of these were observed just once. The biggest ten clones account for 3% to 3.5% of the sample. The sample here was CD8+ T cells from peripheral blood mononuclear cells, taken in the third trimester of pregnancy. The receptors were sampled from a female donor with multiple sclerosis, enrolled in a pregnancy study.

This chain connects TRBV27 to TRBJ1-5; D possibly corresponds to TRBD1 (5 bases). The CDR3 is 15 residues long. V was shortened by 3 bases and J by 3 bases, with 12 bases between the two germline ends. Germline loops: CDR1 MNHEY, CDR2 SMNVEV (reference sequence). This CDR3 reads CASSLDEGANQPQHF. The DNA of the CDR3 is TGTGCCAGCAGTTTGGATGAAGGGGCCAATCAGCCCCAGCATTTT.

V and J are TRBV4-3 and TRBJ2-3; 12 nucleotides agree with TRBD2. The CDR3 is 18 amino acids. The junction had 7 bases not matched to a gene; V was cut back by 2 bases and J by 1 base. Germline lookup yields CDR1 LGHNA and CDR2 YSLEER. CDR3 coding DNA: TGCGCCAGCAGCCAACAAGGGACTAGCGGGCGAGGCACAGATACGCAGTATTTT. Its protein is CASSQQGTSGRGTDTQYF.

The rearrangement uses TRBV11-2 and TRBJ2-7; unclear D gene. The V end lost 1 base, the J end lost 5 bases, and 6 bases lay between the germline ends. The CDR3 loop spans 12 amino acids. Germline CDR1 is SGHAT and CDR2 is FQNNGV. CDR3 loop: CASSLVRDEQYF. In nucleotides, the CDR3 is TGTGCCAGCAGCTTAGTCCGGGACGAGCAGTACTTC.

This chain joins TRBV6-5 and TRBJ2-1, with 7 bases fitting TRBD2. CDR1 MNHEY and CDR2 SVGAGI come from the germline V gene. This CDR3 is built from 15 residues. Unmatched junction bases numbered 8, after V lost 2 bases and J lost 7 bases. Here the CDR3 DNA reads TGTGCCAGCAGTTACGCATGGGGGGGGAGGAATGAGCAGTTCTTC. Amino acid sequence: CASSYAWGGRNEQFF.

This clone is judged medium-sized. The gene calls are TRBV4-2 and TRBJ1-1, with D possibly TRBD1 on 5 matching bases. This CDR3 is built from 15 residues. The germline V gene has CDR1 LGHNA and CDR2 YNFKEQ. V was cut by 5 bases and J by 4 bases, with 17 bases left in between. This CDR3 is CASSGPLEGITEAFF. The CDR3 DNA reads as TGTGCCAGCAGCGGACCTTTGGAGGGGATCACTGAAGCTTTCTTT.

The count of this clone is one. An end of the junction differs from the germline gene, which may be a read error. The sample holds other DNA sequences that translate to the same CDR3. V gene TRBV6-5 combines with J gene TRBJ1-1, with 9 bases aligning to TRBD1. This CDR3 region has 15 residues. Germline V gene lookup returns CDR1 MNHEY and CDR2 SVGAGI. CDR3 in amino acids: CASSLPGQGQSEAFF. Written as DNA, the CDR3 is TGTGCTAGCAGCCTGCCGGGACAGGGACAGTCTGAAGCTTTCTTT.

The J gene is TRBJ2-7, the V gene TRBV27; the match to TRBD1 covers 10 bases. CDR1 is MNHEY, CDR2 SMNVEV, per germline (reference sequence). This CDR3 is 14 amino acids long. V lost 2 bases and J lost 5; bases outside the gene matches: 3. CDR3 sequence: CASSLRTGGNEQYF. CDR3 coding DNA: TGTGCCAGCAGTTTAAGGACAGGGGGGAACGAGCAGTACTTC.

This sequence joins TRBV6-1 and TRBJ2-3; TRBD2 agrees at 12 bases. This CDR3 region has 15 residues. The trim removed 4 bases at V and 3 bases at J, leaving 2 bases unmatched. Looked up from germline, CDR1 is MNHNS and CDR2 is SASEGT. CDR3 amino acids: CASSVLAGGTDTQYF. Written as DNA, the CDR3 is TGTGCCAGCAGTGTCCTAGCGGGAGGGACAGATACGCAGTATTTT.

CDR3 protein: CASSFQRQGGTGELFF. CDR3 coding DNA: TGCGCCAGCAGCTTCCAAAGACAGGGAGGCACCGGGGAGCTGTTTTTT. The J gene is TRBJ2-2, the V gene TRBV5-1, with D possibly matching TRBD1 (7 bases). Germline V gene lookup returns CDR1 SGHRS and CDR2 YFSETQ. The CDR3 runs to 16 residues. V lost 2 bases and J 4 bases, leaving 15 bases between the germline ends.

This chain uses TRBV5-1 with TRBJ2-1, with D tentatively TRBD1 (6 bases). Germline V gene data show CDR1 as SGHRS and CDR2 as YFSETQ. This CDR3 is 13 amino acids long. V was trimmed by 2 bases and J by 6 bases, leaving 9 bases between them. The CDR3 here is CASSFTGPNEQFF. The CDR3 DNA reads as TGCGCCAGCAGCTTTACAGGGCCCAATGAGCAGTTCTTC.

The CDR3, as DNA: TGTGCCATCAGTGGGTCTCGGTTGGAGGGCGTGGATGAGCAGTTCTTC. As protein: CAISGSRLEGVDEQFF. The chain employs TRBV10-3 and TRBJ2-1, with D tentatively TRBD2 (6 bases). Trimming removed 4 bases at V and 8 bases at J, with 21 bases between. The CDR3 is made up of 16 amino acids. The germline CDR1 and CDR2 sequences are ENHRY and SYGVKD.

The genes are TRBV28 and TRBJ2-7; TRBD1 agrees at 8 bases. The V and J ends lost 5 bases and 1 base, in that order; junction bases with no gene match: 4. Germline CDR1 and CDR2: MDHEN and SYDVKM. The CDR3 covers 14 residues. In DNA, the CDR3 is TGTGCCAGCAGTGGGGACAGGAATTCCTACGAGCAGTACTTC. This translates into CASSGDRNSYEQYF. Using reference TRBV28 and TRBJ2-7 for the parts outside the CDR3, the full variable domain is DVKVTQSSRYLVKRTGEKVFLECVQDMDHENMFWYRQDPGLGLRLIYFSYDVKMKEKGDIPEGYSVSREKKERFSLILESASTNQTSMYLCASSGDRNSYEQYFGPGTRLTVT.

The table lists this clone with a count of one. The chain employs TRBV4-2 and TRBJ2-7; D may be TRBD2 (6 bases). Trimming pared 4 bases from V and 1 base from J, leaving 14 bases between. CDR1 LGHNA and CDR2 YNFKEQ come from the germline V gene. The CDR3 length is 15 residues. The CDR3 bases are TGTGCCAGCAGCCCGTATCGGGACTTTTCCTACGAGCAGTACTTC. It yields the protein CASSPYRDFSYEQYF.

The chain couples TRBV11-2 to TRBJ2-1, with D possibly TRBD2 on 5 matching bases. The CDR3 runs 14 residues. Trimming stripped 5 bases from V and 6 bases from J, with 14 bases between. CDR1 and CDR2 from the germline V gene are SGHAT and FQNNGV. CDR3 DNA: TGTGCCAGCAGCCCTATACTAGGTTTCAATGAGCAGTTCTTC. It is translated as CASSPILGFNEQFF.

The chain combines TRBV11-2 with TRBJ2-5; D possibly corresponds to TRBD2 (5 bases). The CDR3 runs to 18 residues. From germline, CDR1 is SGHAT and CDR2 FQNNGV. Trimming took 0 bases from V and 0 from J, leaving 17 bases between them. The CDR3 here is CASSLDGFPAEYQETQYF. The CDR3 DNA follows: TGTGCCAGCAGCTTAGACGGTTTCCCAGCGGAGTACCAAGAGACCCAGTACTTC.

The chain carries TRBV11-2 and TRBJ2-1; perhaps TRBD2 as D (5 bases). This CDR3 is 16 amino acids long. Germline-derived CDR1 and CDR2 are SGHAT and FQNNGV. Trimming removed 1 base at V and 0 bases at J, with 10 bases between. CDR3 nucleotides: TGTGCCAGCAGCTTAGGGGTTGGGAGCTCCTACAATGAGCAGTTCTTC. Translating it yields CASSLGVGSSYNEQFF. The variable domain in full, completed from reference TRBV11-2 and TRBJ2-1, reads EAGVAQSPRYKIIEKRQSVAFWCNPISGHATLYWYQQILGQGPKLLIQFQNNGVVDDSQLPKDRFSAERLKGVDSTLKIQPAKLEDSAVYLCASSLGVGSSYNEQFFGPGTRLTVL.

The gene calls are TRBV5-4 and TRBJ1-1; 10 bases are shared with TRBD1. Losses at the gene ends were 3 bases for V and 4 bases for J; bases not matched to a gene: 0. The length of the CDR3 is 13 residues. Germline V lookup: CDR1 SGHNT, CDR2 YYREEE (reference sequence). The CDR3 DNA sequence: TGTGCCAGCAGCTGGACAGGGGGCACTGAAGCTTTCTTT. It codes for CASSWTGGTEAFF.

CDR3 residues: CATREGPSYNEQFF. CDR3 in DNA: TGTGCCACCCGGGAGGGCCCTTCCTACAATGAGCAGTTCTTC. The chain carries TRBV27 and TRBJ2-1; 8 bases fit TRBD2. CDR1 and CDR2 (germline): MNHEY, SMNVEV (reference sequence). The CDR3 runs to 14 residues. Trimming cost V 10 bases and J 1 base; bases outside gene matches: 6.

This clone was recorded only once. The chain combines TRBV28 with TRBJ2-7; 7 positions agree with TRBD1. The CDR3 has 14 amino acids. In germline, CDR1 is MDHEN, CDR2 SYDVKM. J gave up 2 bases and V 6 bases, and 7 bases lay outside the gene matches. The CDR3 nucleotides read TGTGCCAGCAGCCGCCCCGGGACAGCCTACGAGCAGTACTTC. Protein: CASSRPGTAYEQYF.

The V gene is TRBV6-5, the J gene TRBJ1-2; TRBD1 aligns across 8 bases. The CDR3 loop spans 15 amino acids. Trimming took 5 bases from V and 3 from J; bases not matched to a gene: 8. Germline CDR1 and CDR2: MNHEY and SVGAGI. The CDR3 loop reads CASSGTGAIDYGYTF. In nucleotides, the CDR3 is TGTGCCAGCAGTGGGACAGGAGCAATTGACTATGGCTACACCTTC.

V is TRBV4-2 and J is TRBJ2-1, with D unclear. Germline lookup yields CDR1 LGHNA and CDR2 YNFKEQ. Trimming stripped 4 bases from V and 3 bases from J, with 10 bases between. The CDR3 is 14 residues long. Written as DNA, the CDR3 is TGTGCCAGCAGCCCAAGACTCCTCTACAATGAGCAGTTCTTC. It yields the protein CASSPRLLYNEQFF.